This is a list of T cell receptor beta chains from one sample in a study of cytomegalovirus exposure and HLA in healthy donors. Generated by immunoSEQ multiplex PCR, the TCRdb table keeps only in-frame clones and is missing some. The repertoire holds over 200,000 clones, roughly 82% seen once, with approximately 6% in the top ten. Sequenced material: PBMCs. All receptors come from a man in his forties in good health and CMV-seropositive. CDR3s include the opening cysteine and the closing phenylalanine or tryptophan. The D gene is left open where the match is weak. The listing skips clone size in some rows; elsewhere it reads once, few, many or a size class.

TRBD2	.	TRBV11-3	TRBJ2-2	CASSLGLAGVGGTGELFF	TGTGCCAGCAGCTTAGGACTAGCGGGAGTAGGTGGCACCGGGGAGCTGTTTTTT
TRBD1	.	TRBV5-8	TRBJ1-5	CASSLSGQGSWHF	TGTGCCAGCAGCTTGTCGGGACAGGGCTCATGGCATTTT
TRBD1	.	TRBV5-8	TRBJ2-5	CASSPLGTGVETQYF	TGTGCCAGCAGCCCCCTGGGGACAGGGGTTGAGACCCAGTACTTC
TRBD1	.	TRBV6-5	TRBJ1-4	CASSLGTGLKKLFF	TGTGCCAGCAGCCTCGGGACAGGGTTGAAAAAACTGTTTTTT
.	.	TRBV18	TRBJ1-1	CASSLRGAGEAFF	TGTGCCAGCTCACTACGCGGGGCGGGTGAAGCTTTCTTT
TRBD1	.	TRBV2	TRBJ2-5	CASSPGTGGYETQYF	TGTGCCAGCAGTCCCGGGACAGGGGGCTACGAGACCCAGTACTTC
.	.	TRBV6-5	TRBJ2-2	CASSYSRAGTGELFF	TGTGCCAGCAGTTACTCCAGGGCGGGGACCGGGGAGCTGTTTTTT
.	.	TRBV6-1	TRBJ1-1	CASRDSLNTEAFF	TGTGCCAGCAGGGACAGTTTAAACACTGAAGCTTTCTTT
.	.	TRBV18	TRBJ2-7	CASSPGGTEIYEQYF	TGTGCCAGCTCACCAGGGGGGACAGAGATCTACGAGCAGTACTTC
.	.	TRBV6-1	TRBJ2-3	CASSESLATDTQYF	TGTGCCAGCAGTGAAAGTCTAGCCACAGATACGCAGTATTTT
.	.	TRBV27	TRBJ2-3	CASSLRLGTDTQYF	TGTGCCAGCAGTTTAAGGCTAGGCACAGATACGCAGTATTTT
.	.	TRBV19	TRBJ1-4	CASSIDRGANEKLFF	TGTGCCAGTAGTATAGACCGGGGGGCTAATGAAAAACTGTTTTTT
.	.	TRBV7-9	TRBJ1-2	CASSIELVAFDGYTF	TGTGCCAGCAGCATTGAGCTAGTGGCCTTTGATGGCTACACCTTC
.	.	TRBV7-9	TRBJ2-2	CASSPTGTGELFF	TGTGCCAGCAGCCCCACGGGCACCGGGGAGCTGTTTTTT
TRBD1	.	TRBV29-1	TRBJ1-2	CSVPQGGIDGYTF	TGCAGCGTACCACAGGGGGGTATCGATGGCTACACCTTC
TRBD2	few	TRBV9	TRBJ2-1	CASSAGLAGSYNEQFF	TGTGCCAGCAGCGCCGGACTAGCGGGCTCCTACAATGAGCAGTTCTTC
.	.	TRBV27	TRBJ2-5	CASRGHLQETQYF	TGTGCCAGCAGAGGACACCTTCAAGAGACCCAGTACTTC
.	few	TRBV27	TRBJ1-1	CASSFFSGGEAFF	TGTGCCAGCAGTTTCTTCTCGGGAGGTGAAGCTTTCTTT
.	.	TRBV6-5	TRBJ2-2	CASKSSGELFF	TGTGCCAGCAAATCGAGCGGGGAGCTGTTTTTT
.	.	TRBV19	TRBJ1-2	CASSFRSNYGYTF	TGTGCCAGTAGTTTCAGGTCTAACTATGGCTACACCTTC
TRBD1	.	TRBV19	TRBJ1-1	CASSIRGRLNTEAFF	TGTGCCAGTAGTATAAGGGGGCGCCTCAACACTGAAGCTTTCTTT
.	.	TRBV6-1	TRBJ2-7	CASSDEGAHLQYF	TGTGCCAGCAGTGACGAAGGGGCCCACTTGCAGTACTTC
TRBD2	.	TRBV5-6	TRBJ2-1	CASSFSLAEYNEQFF	TGTGCCAGCAGCTTTAGTCTAGCGGAATACAATGAGCAGTTCTTC
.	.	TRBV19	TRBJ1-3	CASKRGNSGNTIYF	TGTGCCAGTAAGCGCGGGAACTCTGGAAACACCATATATTTT
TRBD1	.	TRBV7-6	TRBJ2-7	CASSQDRGFDEQYF	TGTGCCAGCAGCCAGGACAGGGGCTTTGACGAGCAGTACTTC
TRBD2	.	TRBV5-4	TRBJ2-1	CASSWGLDQFF	TGTGCCAGCAGCTGGGGACTAGATCAGTTCTTC
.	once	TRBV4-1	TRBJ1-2	CASSRSFRDTNYGYTF	TGCGCCAGCAGTCGATCCTTCCGGGACACAAACTATGGCTACACCTTC
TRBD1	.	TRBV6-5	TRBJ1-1	CASSYLGTGGTEAFF	TGTGCCAGCAGTTACCTCGGGACAGGGGGCACTGAAGCTTTCTTT
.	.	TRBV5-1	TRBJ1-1	CASSLGQREAFF	TGCGCCAGCAGCTTAGGACAGCGTGAAGCTTTCTTT
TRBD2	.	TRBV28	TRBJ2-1	CASSSPGGGSHNEQFF	TGTGCCAGCAGCTCGCCGGGAGGGGGGTCCCACAATGAGCAGTTCTTC
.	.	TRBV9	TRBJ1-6	CASSPRENSPLHF	TGTGCCAGCAGCCCGAGGGAGAATTCACCCCTCCACTTT
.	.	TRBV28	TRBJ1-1	CASSLSQGMTEAFF	TGTGCCAGCAGTTTATCCCAGGGGATGACTGAAGCTTTCTTT
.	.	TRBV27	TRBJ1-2	CASSDGAASLPYGYTF	TGTGCCAGCAGTGACGGCGCGGCGTCCTTACCCTATGGCTACACCTTC
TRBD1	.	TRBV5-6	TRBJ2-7	CASSPGTGSYEQYF	TGTGCCAGCAGCCCCGGGACAGGGTCCTACGAGCAGTACTTC
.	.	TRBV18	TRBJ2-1	CASSPPGHGSDEQFF	TGTGCCAGCTCACCACCGGGACACGGATCGGATGAGCAGTTCTTC
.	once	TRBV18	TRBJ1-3	CASSPLMDNSGNTIYF	TGTGCCAGCTCACCATTAATGGACAACTCTGGAAACACCATATATTTT
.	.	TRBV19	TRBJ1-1	CASSIGQNTEAFF	TGTGCCAGTAGTATCGGTCAGAACACTGAAGCTTTCTTT
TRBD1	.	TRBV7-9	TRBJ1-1	CASSYWTGGDTEAFF	TGTGCCAGCAGCTACTGGACAGGAGGGGACACTGAAGCTTTCTTT
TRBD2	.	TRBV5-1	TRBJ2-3	CASSLPSGRTDTQYF	TGCGCCAGCAGCTTGCCTAGCGGGCGCACAGATACGCAGTATTTT
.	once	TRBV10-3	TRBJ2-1	CAISEISLDEQFF	TGTGCCATCAGTGAAATTAGTTTGGATGAGCAGTTCTTC
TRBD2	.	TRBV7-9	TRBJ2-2	CASSLGRTSGSGELFF	TGTGCCAGCAGCTTAGGGAGGACTAGCGGGTCCGGGGAGCTGTTTTTT
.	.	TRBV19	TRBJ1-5	CASTPYGGSNQPQHF	TGTGCCAGTACCCCATACGGGGGTAGCAATCAGCCCCAGCATTTT
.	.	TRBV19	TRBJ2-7	CASGRGSNEQYF	TGTGCCTCAGGAAGGGGGAGTAATGAGCAGTACTTC
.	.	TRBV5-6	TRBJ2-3	CASSHIVGGDTQYF	TGTGCCAGCAGCCACATCGTAGGGGGAGATACGCAGTATTTT
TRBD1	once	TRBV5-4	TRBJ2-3	CASSSGQRYADTQYF	TGTGCCAGCAGCTCGGGACAGAGATACGCAGATACGCAGTATTTT
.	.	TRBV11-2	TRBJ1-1	CASSLGRGGITEAFF	TGTGCCAGCAGCTTAGGGAGGGGCGGTATCACTGAAGCTTTCTTT
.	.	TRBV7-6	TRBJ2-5	CASSHQETQYF	TGTGCCAGCAGCCATCAAGAGACCCAGTACTTC
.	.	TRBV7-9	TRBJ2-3	CASSLSLSGSTDTQYF	TGTGCCAGCAGCTTATCCCTTTCGGGATCCACAGATACGCAGTATTTT
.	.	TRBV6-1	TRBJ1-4	CASSEGPLDLGEKLFF	TGTGCCAGCAGTGAAGGCCCACTTGACTTGGGTGAAAAACTGTTTTTT
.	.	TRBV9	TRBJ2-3	CASSDRDNLNTDTQYF	TGTGCCAGCAGTGACCGGGACAACCTTAACACAGATACGCAGTATTTT